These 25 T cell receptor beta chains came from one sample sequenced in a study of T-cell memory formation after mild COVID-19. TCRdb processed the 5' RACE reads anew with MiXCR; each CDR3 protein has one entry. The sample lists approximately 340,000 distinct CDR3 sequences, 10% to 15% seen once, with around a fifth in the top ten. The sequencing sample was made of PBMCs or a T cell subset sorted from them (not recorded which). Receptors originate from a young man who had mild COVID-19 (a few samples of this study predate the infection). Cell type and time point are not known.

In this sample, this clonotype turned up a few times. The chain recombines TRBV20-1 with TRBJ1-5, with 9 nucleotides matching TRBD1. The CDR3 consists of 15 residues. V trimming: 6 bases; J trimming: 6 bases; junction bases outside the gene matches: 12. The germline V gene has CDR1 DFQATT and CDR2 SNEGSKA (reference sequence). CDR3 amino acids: CSADSGTGSGQPQHF. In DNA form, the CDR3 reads TGCAGTGCCGACTCTGGGACAGGGTCGGGTCAGCCCCAGCATTTT.

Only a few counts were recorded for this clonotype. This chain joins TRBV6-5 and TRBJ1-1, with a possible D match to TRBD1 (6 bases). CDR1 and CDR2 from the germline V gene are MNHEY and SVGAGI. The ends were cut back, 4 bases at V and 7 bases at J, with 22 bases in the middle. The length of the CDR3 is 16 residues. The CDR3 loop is CASSSTGRPKPYEAFF. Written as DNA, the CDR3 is TGTGCCAGCAGTTCTACAGGGCGGCCCAAACCCTATGAAGCTTTCTTT.

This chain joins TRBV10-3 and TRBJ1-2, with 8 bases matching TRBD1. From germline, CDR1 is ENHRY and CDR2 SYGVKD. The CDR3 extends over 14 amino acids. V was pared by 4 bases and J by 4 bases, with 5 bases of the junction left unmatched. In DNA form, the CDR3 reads TGTGCCATCAGTGGGGGACAGGCCCCCTATGGCTACACCTTC. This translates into CAISGGQAPYGYTF.

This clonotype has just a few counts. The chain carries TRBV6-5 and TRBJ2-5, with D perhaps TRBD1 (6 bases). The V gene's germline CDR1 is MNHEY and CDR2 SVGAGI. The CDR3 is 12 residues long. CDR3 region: CGATGPGETQYF. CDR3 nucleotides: TGTGGGGCTACAGGGCCAGGAGAGACCCAGTACTTC.

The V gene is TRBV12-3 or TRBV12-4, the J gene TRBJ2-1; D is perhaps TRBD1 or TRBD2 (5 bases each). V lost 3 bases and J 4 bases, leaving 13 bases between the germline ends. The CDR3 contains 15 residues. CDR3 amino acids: CASSLVSRGYNEQFF. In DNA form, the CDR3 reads TGTGCCAGCAGTTTGGTTTCGAGGGGTTACAATGAGCAGTTCTTC.

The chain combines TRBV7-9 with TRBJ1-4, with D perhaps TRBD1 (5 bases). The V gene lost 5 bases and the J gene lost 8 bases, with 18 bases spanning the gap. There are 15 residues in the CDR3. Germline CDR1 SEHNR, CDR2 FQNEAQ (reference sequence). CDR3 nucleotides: TGTGCCAGCAGCCCCCGGACCGGGAGGGGCGAAAAACTGTTTTTT. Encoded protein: CASSPRTGRGEKLFF.

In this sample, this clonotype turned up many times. CDR3 residues: CASSQDSLNQPQHF. In DNA form, the CDR3 reads TGCGCCAGCAGCCAAGATAGTCTCAATCAGCCCCAGCATTTT. The rearrangement uses TRBV4-3 and TRBJ1-5; no clear D gene. CDR3 size: 14 residues. Germline lookup yields CDR1 LGHNA and CDR2 YSLEER. V lost 0 bases, J lost 3 bases, and 6 bases lay in between.

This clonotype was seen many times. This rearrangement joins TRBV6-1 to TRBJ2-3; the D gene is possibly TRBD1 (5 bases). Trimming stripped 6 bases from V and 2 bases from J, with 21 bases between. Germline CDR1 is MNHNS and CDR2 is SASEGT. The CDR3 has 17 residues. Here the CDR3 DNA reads TGTGCCAGCAGCTCTCGGCAGGGAAAAGTGGACACAGATACGCAGTATTTT. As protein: CASSSRQGKVDTDTQYF.

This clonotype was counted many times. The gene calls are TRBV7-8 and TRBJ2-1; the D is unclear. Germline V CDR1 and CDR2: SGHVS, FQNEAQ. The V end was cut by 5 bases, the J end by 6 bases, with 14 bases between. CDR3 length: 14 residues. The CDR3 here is CASSNPTGINEQFF. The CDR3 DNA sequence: TGTGCCAGCAGCAATCCGACTGGAATCAATGAGCAGTTCTTC. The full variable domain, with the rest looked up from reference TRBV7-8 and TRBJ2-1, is GAGVSQSPRYKVAKRGQDVALRCDPISGHVSLFWYQQALGQGPEFLTYFQNEAQLDKSGLPSDRFFAERPEGSVSTLKIQRTQQEDSAVYLCASSNPTGINEQFFGPGTRLTVL.

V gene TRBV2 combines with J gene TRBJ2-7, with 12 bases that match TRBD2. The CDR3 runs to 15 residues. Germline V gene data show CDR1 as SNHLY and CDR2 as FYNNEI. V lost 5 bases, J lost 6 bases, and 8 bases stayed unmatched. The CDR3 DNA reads TGTGCCAGCAGTCGACTAGCGGGGGCGTCGGGCGAGCAGTACGTC. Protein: CASSRLAGASGEQYV.

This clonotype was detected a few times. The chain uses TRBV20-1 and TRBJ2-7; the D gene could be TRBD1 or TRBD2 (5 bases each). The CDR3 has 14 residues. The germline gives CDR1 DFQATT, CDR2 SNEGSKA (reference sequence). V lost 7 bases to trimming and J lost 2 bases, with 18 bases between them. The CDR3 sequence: CSGLTGTPAYEQYF. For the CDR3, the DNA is TGCAGTGGCCTGACCGGGACGCCTGCCTACGAGCAGTACTTC.

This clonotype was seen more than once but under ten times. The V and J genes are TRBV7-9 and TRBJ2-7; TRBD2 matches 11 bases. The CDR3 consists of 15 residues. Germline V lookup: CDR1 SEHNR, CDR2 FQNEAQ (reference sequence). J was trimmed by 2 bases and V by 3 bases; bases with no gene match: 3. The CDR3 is CASSLLAGGAYEQYV. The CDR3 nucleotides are TGTGCCAGCAGCTTGCTAGCGGGGGGAGCCTACGAGCAGTACGTC.

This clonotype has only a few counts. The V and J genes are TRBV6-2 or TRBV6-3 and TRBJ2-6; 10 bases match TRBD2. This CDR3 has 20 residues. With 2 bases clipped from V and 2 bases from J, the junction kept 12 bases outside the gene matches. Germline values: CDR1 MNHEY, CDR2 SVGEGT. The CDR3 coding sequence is TGTGCCAGCAGTTACGTTGTGCGGCTAGCGGGGGAGCCTGGGGCCAACGTCCTGACTTTC. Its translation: CASSYVVRLAGEPGANVLTF.

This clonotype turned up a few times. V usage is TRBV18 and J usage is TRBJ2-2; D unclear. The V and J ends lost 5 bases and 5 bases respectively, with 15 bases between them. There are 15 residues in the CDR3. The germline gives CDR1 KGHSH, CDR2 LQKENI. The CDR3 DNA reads TGTGCCAGCTCATCTCAACTGCGTGAAACCGGGGAGCTGTTTTTT. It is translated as CASSSQLRETGELFF.

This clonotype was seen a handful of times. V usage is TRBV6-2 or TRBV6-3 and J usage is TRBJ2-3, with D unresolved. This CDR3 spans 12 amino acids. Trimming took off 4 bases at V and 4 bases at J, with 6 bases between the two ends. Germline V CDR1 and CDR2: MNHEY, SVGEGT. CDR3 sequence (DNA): TGTGCCAGCAGTTTCGCTGCAGATACGCAGTATTTT. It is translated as CASSFAADTQYF.

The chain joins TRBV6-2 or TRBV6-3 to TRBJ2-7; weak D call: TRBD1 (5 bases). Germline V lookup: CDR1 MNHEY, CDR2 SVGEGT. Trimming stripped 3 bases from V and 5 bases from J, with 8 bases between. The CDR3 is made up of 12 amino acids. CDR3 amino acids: CASSYRGNEQYF. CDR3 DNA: TGTGCCAGCAGTTATAGGGGTAACGAGCAGTACTTC.

This CDR3 reads CASSQLPPPWLFF. For the CDR3, the DNA is TGTGCCAGCAGCCAACTTCCGCCTCCTTGGCTGTTTTTT. The rearrangement links TRBV4-2 to TRBJ2-2, with D unresolved. The ends were cut back, 2 bases at V and 13 bases at J, with 14 bases in the middle. The germline V gene has CDR1 LGHNA and CDR2 YNFKEQ. The CDR3 sequence is 13 residues long.

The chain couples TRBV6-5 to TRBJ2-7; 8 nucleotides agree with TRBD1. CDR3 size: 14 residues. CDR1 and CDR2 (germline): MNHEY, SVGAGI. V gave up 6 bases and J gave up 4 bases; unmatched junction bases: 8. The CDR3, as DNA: TGTGCCAGCAGAAGCGCAGGGGGCGGGTACGAGCAGTACTTC. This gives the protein CASRSAGGGYEQYF.

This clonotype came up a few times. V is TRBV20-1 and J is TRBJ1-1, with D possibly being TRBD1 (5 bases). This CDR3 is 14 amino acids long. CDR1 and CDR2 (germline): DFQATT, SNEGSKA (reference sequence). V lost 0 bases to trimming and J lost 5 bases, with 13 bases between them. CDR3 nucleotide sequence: TGCAGTGCTAGAGATCAGGGACTTAAAACTGAAGCTTTCTTT. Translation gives CSARDQGLKTEAFF.

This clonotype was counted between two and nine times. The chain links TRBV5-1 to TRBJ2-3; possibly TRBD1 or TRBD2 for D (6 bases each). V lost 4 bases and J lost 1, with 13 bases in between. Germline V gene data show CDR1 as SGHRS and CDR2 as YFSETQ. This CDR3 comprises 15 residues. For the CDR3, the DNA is TGCGCCAGCAGCCAAGGGGGGCCAGGCACAGATACGCAGTATTTT. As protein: CASSQGGPGTDTQYF.

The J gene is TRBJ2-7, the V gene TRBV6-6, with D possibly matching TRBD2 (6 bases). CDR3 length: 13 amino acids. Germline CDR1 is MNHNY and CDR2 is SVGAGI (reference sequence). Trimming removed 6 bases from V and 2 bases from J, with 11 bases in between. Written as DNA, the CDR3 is TGTGCCAGCAGCCCGGGGGATACCTACGAGCAGTACGTC. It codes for CASSPGDTYEQYV.

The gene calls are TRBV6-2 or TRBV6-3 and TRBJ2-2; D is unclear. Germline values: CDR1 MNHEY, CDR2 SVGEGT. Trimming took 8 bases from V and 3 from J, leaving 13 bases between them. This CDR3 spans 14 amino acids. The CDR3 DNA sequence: TGTGCCAGCTGCGCCACCGTGTACACCGGGGAGCTGTTTTTT. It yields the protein CASCATVYTGELFF.

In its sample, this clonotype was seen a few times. The CDR3 DNA reads as TGTGCCAGCAGTGAACGCCCAGGGGCATATAATTCACCCCTCCACTTT. Translating it yields CASSERPGAYNSPLHF. V usage is TRBV25-1 and J usage is TRBJ1-6; a weak D match, TRBD1 (6 bases). Germline CDR1 MGHDK, CDR2 SYGVNS. Trimming removed 2 bases from V and 4 bases from J, with 12 bases in between. This CDR3 has 16 residues. The full variable domain, with the rest looked up from reference TRBV25-1 and TRBJ1-6, is EADIYQTPRYLVIGTGKKITLECSQTMGHDKMYWYQQDPGMELHLIHYSYGVNSTEKGDLSSESTVSRIRTEHFPLTLESARPSHTSQYLCASSERPGAYNSPLHFGNGTRLTVT.

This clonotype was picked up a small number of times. CDR3 amino acids: CASSSQGGRTEAFF. The CDR3 nucleotides read TGTGCCAGCAGTTCCCAGGGGGGACGAACTGAAGCTTTCTTT. This rearrangement joins TRBV6-5 to TRBJ1-1, with 7 bases aligning to TRBD1. Germline V lookup: CDR1 MNHEY, CDR2 SVGAGI. The V segment lost 4 bases and the J segment 5 bases; nucleotides outside the gene matches: 7. The CDR3 is 14 residues long.

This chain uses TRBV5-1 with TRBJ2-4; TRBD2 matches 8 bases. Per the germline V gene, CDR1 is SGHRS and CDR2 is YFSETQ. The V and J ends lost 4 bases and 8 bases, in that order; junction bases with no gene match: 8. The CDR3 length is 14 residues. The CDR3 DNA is TGCGCCAGCAGCCCCGGGACGGGAGGGGACATTCAGTACTTC. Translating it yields CASSPGTGGDIQYF. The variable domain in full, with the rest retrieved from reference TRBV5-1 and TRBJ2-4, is KAGVTQTPRYLIKTRGQQVTLSCSPISGHRSVSWYQQTPGQGLQFLFEYFSETQRNKGNFPGRFSGRQFSNSRSEMNVSTLELGDSALYLCASSPGTGGDIQYFGAGTRLSVL.